The present entry profiles one T cell receptor beta chain with its context. This entry belongs to a study of cytomegalovirus exposure and HLA in healthy donors. Trimming shortened V by 4 bases and J by 2 bases, and 12 bases separated the two germline ends. The CDR3 contains 15 residues. CDR1 is SNHLY and CDR2 is FYNNEI in the germline V gene. The PCR employed 60 Vbeta primers together with 13 Jbeta primers. Libraries were prepared by immunoSEQ multiplex PCR; TCRdb keeps only in-frame clonotypes and omits some of them. Its clone listing holds roughly 80,000 clones. Sample: PBMCs. The chain has TRBV2 and TRBJ1-5; D might be TRBD1 (6 bases). This sequence originates from a man aged 45-60 years in good health and CMV-seronegative. This CDR3 is CASSGAGVGNQPQHF. The CDR3 region has the DNA TGTGCCAGCAGTGGGGCAGGGGTGGGCAATCAGCCCCAGCATTTT.